The 13 T cell receptor beta chains presented below share a single source sample, sequenced in a study of cytomegalovirus exposure and HLA in healthy donors. Primers: 60 Vbeta forward and 13 Jbeta reverse. Repertoires were generated with immunoSEQ multiplex PCR, while TCRdb's copy carries only in-frame clones and drops some. The sample lists a few hundred thousand clones; roughly 80% were seen once. Sequenced: PBMCs. The receptors originated from a girl between 2 and 10 years old in good health and CMV-seronegative.

This chain links TRBV27 with TRBJ2-7; 10 bases fit TRBD2. This CDR3 contains 12 residues. Germline V gene data show CDR1 as MNHEY and CDR2 as SMNVEV (reference sequence). The V gene end was trimmed by 5 bases and the J gene end by 6 bases; junction bases not matched to a gene: 1. CDR3 protein: CASSRTSGEQYF. The CDR3 nucleotides read TGTGCCAGCAGTCGGACTAGCGGCGAGCAGTACTTC.

The gene calls are TRBV23-1 and TRBJ2-1; 9 bases match TRBD2. TRBV23-1 counts as an open reading frame of uncertain function. Trimming removed 2 bases from V and 4 bases from J; junction bases left unmatched: 6. CDR3 length: 16 amino acids. The CDR3, as DNA: TGCGCCAGCAGTCAAAGTCTGAGCGGGAGGTACAATGAGCAGTTCTTC. It translates to CASSQSLSGRYNEQFF.

V usage is TRBV5-1 and J usage is TRBJ1-3; TRBD1 might be the D (5 bases). The CDR3 consists of 16 residues. The germline V gene encodes CDR1 SGHRS and CDR2 YFSETQ. Trimming left V 4 bases short and J 2 bases short, with 16 bases between. The CDR3 nucleotides are TGCGCCAGCAGCCCCCCGTCAAGGGGTGCTGGAAACACCATATATTTT. It specifies CASSPPSRGAGNTIYF. The entire variable domain, with the rest obtained from reference TRBV5-1 and TRBJ1-3, is as follows: KAGVTQTPRYLIKTRGQQVTLSCSPISGHRSVSWYQQTPGQGLQFLFEYFSETQRNKGNFPGRFSGRQFSNSRSEMNVSTLELGDSALYLCASSPPSRGAGNTIYFGEGSWLTVV.

The genes are TRBV5-6 and TRBJ2-6, with unresolved D. Between the trimmed V and J ends, which lost 6 bases and 0 bases, there was a span of 7 bases. The CDR3 sequence is 14 residues long. In germline, CDR1 is SGHDT, CDR2 YYEEEE. CDR3 sequence reads: CASKEISGANVLTF. For the CDR3, the DNA is TGTGCCAGCAAAGAGATCTCTGGGGCCAACGTCCTGACTTTC.

The chain's CDR3 is CASSVTLAGVETQYF. Here the CDR3 DNA reads TGTGCCAGCAGCGTAACCCTAGCGGGGGTGGAGACCCAGTACTTC. The chain has TRBV9 and TRBJ2-5; TRBD2 aligns across 10 bases. Germline assignment: CDR1 SGDLS and CDR2 YYNGEE. Trimming at V came to 1 base and at J to 5 bases, leaving 5 bases not matched to a gene. The CDR3 is 15 residues long.

This clone was seen only a few times. The chain carries TRBV7-9 and TRBJ1-2; D unclear. The CDR3 contains 15 residues. Germline V gene data show CDR1 as SEHNR and CDR2 as FQNEAQ (reference sequence). The V gene lost 7 bases and the J gene lost 0 bases, with 15 bases spanning the gap. This chain's CDR3 is CASNSREAANYGYTF. The CDR3 DNA follows: TGTGCCAGCAACTCTAGAGAGGCAGCTAACTATGGCTACACCTTC.

CDR3 region: CASSLNSQGPTNEKLFF. Here the CDR3 DNA reads TGTGCCAGCAGCTTGAATAGCCAGGGTCCAACTAATGAAAAACTGTTTTTT. The chain links TRBV7-9 to TRBJ1-4; maybe TRBD1 (5 bases). The CDR3 sequence is 17 residues long. V gave up 3 bases and J gave up 0 bases, with 14 bases separating them. Germline values: CDR1 SEHNR, CDR2 FQNEAQ (reference sequence).

The chain carries TRBV29-1 and TRBJ1-1; D possibly corresponds to TRBD1 (6 bases). The germline gives CDR1 SQVTM, CDR2 ANQGSEA. V shed 1 base and J shed 7 bases, with 19 bases lying between them. CDR3 length: 15 amino acids. As DNA, the CDR3 is TGCAGCGTTGAAGGGGGGGGCGCGGGGCCATTTGAAGCTTTCTTT. Its protein product is CSVEGGGAGPFEAFF.

This chain connects TRBV18 to TRBJ1-2, with D unclear. Germline V gene data show CDR1 as KGHSH and CDR2 as LQKENI. This CDR3 contains 12 residues. Trimming took off 2 bases at V and 8 bases at J, with 9 bases between the two ends. The chain's CDR3 is CASSPGWSGYTF. In DNA, the CDR3 is TGTGCCAGCTCACCAGGGTGGAGCGGCTACACCTTC.

The V call is TRBV7-2, the J call TRBJ2-3, with TRBD2 identical over 8 bases. The V gene's germline CDR1 is SGHTA and CDR2 FQGNSA. J was trimmed by 3 bases and V by 7 bases; bases with no gene match: 12. The CDR3 covers 16 residues. CDR3 DNA sequence: TGTGCCAGCAACCTCCGGGCGGCGGGAGGAACAGATACGCAGTATTTT. Translating gives CASNLRAAGGTDTQYF. The full variable domain, with the rest looked up from reference TRBV7-2 and TRBJ2-3, is GAGVSQSPSNKVTEKGKDVELRCDPISGHTALYWYRQSLGQGLEFLIYFQGNSAPDKSGLPSDRFSAERTGGSVSTLTIQRTQQEDSAVYLCASNLRAAGGTDTQYFGPGTRLTVL.

This clone has more than one count but fewer than ten. The chain employs TRBV7-3 and TRBJ1-1; D is possibly TRBD1 (6 bases). The germline V and J ends were trimmed by 5 bases and 4 bases, with 11 bases remaining between them. The CDR3 loop spans 13 amino acids. Germline-derived CDR1 and CDR2 are SGHTA and FQGTGA. As DNA, the CDR3 is TGTGCCAGCAGCGACAGGCTTGGCACTGAAGCTTTCTTT. Amino acid sequence: CASSDRLGTEAFF.

The chain links TRBV30 to TRBJ1-1; D remains ambiguous. V was pared by 4 bases and J by 5 bases, with 20 bases between. Germline CDR1 GTSNPN, CDR2 SVGIG (reference sequence). The CDR3 spans 15 residues. Here the CDR3 DNA reads TGTGCCTGGAACTTGTTCTCCCGCGGTAGGACTGAAGCTTTCTTT. Translated, it gives CAWNLFSRGRTEAFF.

The J gene is TRBJ2-3, the V gene TRBV19; 7 positions match TRBD1. With 6 bases clipped from V and 9 bases from J, the junction kept 9 bases outside the gene matches. The CDR3 totals 13 residues. Germline values: CDR1 LNHDA, CDR2 SQIVND (reference sequence). The CDR3 is CASSATGALTQYF. The DNA of the CDR3 is TGTGCCAGTAGCGCTACAGGGGCTTTAACGCAGTATTTT. Variable domain in full (rest from reference TRBV19 and TRBJ2-3): DGGITQSPKYLFRKEGQNVTLSCEQNLNHDAMYWYRQDPGQGLRLIYYSQIVNDFQKGDIAEGYSVSREKKESFPLTVTSAQKNPTAFYLCASSATGALTQYFGPGTRLTVL.